This T cell receptor beta chain stems from a study of Tregs in tolerant kidney transplant recipients. Deletions cut 6 bases from V and 1 base from J, with 10 bases between. The length of the CDR3 is 13 residues. Germline CDR1 and CDR2: SGHRS and YFSETQ. Unstimulated regulatory T cells (CD4+CD25+CD127-), CD4+CD25- non-regulatory cells, CD4 and CD8 cells were FACS-sorted from thawed PBMCs. TCRdb keeps only in-frame clones here, not all; method: immunoSEQ multiplex PCR. The profile shows tens of thousands of clones, roughly nine tenths of them singletons. The sample was Tregs from blood. This TCR was recovered from a human donor in good health. The rearrangement links TRBV5-1 to TRBJ1-2, with D possibly TRBD1 on 5 matching bases. CDR3 nucleotide sequence: TGCGCCAGCAAGGGGCCGGTTAACTATGGCTACACCTTC. This encodes CASKGPVNYGYTF. Variable domain in full (rest from reference TRBV5-1 and TRBJ1-2): KAGVTQTPRYLIKTRGQQVTLSCSPISGHRSVSWYQQTPGQGLQFLFEYFSETQRNKGNFPGRFSGRQFSNSRSEMNVSTLELGDSALYLCASKGPVNYGYTFGSGTRLTVV.